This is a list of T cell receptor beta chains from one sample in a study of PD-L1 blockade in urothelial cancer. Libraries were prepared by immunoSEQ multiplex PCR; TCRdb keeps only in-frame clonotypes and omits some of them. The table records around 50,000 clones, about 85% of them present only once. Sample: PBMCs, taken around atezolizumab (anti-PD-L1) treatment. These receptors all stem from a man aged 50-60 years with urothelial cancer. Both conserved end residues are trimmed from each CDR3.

cdr3_aa: SVGGHNPSYEQY; v_call: TRBV29-1; j_call: TRBJ2-7
cdr3_aa: ASSRTSGTYEQY; v_call: TRBV25-1; j_call: TRBJ2-7
cdr3_aa: AISEYQGENQPQH; v_call: TRBV10-3; j_call: TRBJ1-5
cdr3_aa: ATSREISPGYSYNEQF; v_call: TRBV15; j_call: TRBJ2-1
cdr3_aa: ASSQDRGPAF; v_call: TRBV4-1; j_call: TRBJ1-1
cdr3_aa: ASSYRTTGNTIY; v_call: TRBV7-9; j_call: TRBJ1-3
cdr3_aa: ASRMPGVNTEAF; v_call: TRBV2; j_call: TRBJ1-1
cdr3_aa: ATSRDMTSMSPEQY; v_call: TRBV15; j_call: TRBJ2-7
cdr3_aa: ASSPGQAVTGELF; v_call: TRBV19; j_call: TRBJ2-2
cdr3_aa: ASSYDTSGVDTQY; v_call: TRBV6-5; j_call: TRBJ2-3
cdr3_aa: ASRNWGRHGYT; v_call: TRBV2; j_call: TRBJ1-2
cdr3_aa: ASSSRQRGVSYEQY; v_call: TRBV7-2; j_call: TRBJ2-7
cdr3_aa: ASGGASPSKEQY; v_call: TRBV7-9; j_call: TRBJ2-7
cdr3_aa: ASSESGKGAWSPLH; v_call: TRBV6-1; j_call: TRBJ1-6
cdr3_aa: ASSPGLGQGDKNIQY; v_call: TRBV18; j_call: TRBJ2-4
cdr3_aa: ASSYPGLAFVDEQF; v_call: TRBV6-6; j_call: TRBJ2-1
cdr3_aa: ASSTTSGTDTQY; v_call: TRBV6-1; j_call: TRBJ2-3
cdr3_aa: ASSGTGINTGELF; v_call: TRBV10-2; j_call: TRBJ2-2
cdr3_aa: ASRSPGSGNEQF; v_call: TRBV6-1; j_call: TRBJ2-1
cdr3_aa: ASVGGASYNEQF; v_call: TRBV10-2; j_call: TRBJ2-1
cdr3_aa: ATEVRNNEQF; v_call: TRBV19; j_call: TRBJ2-1
cdr3_aa: ASGTGGHEQY; v_call: TRBV9; j_call: TRBJ2-7
cdr3_aa: ASSVATGGLAGGREQF; v_call: TRBV9; j_call: TRBJ2-1
cdr3_aa: ASSPGTGTMGEQY; v_call: TRBV6-1; j_call: TRBJ2-7
cdr3_aa: ASSSPGEDEQY; v_call: TRBV5-6; j_call: TRBJ2-7
cdr3_aa: ASSLPPGQGSGNTIY; v_call: TRBV7-9; j_call: TRBJ1-3
cdr3_aa: ASSQDQVFSYEQY; v_call: TRBV4-1; j_call: TRBJ2-7
cdr3_aa: ASSLGGDGYNEQF; v_call: TRBV7-9; j_call: TRBJ2-1
cdr3_aa: ASRQTGGDGYT; v_call: TRBV5-4; j_call: TRBJ1-2
cdr3_aa: AISEAAGNTIY; v_call: TRBV10-3; j_call: TRBJ1-3
cdr3_aa: ASRQSPGGVGSPLH; v_call: TRBV4-1; j_call: TRBJ1-6
cdr3_aa: ATSSRQVLGGYT; v_call: TRBV15; j_call: TRBJ1-2
cdr3_aa: ASSIGTGQETQY; v_call: TRBV19; j_call: TRBJ2-5
cdr3_aa: ASSMRGGDDEQF; v_call: TRBV19; j_call: TRBJ2-1
cdr3_aa: ASSPPSLSTDTQY; v_call: TRBV7-2; j_call: TRBJ2-3
cdr3_aa: ASSNRGTNEKLF; v_call: TRBV19; j_call: TRBJ1-4
cdr3_aa: ASSLVPYEQY; v_call: TRBV19; j_call: TRBJ2-7
cdr3_aa: ASNRGPNQPQH; v_call: TRBV9; j_call: TRBJ1-5
cdr3_aa: ASSPGQGEY; v_call: TRBV27; j_call: TRBJ2-7
cdr3_aa: ASSGTGGRILATNEKLF; v_call: TRBV6-1; j_call: TRBJ1-4
cdr3_aa: ASSFIGDSNEKLF; v_call: TRBV28; j_call: TRBJ1-4
cdr3_aa: SVDNRGLTGELF; v_call: TRBV29-1; j_call: TRBJ2-2